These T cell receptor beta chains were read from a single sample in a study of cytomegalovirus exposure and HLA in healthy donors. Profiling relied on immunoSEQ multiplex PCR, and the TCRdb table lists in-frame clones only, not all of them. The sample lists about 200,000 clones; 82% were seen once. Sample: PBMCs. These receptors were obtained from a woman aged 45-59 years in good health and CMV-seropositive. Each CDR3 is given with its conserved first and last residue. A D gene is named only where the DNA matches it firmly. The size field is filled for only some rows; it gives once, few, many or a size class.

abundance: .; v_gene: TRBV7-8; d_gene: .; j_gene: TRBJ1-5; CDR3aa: CASSLRVEGPQHF; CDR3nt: TGTGCCAGCAGCTTAAGGGTAGAGGGGCCCCAGCATTTT
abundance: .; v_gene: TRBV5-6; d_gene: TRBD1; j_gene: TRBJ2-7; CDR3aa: CASSYGTVYEQYF; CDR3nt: TGTGCCAGCAGCTACGGGACAGTCTACGAGCAGTACTTC
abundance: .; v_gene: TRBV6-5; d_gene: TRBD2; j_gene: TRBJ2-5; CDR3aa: CASSYLTSGVGEQYF; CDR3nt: TGTGCCAGCAGTTACTTGACTAGCGGGGTTGGAGAGCAGTACTTC
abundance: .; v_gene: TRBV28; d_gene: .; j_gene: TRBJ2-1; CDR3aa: CASRGAPAYNEQFF; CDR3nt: TGTGCCAGCCGGGGGGCCCCTGCCTACAATGAGCAGTTCTTC
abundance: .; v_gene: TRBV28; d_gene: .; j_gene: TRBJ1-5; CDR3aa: CASRTYRDQPQHF; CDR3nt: TGTGCCAGCAGAACCTACAGGGATCAGCCCCAGCATTTT
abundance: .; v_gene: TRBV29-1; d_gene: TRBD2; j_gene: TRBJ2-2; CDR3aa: CSVAKRENTGELFF; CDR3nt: TGCAGCGTCGCCAAGCGGGAGAACACCGGGGAGCTGTTTTTT
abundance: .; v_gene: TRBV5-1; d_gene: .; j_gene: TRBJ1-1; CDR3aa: CASSLGQWTEAFF; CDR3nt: TGCGCCAGCAGCTTGGGACAGTGGACTGAAGCTTTCTTT
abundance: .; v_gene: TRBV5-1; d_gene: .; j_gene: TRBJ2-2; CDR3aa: CASTPQGSTTGELFF; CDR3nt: TGCGCCAGCACTCCACAGGGATCAACCACCGGGGAGCTGTTTTTT
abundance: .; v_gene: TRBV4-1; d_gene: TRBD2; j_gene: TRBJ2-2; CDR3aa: CASSPAEGRGGGAPGELFF; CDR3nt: TGCGCCAGCAGCCCAGCCGAAGGACGCGGCGGGGGGGCCCCCGGGGAGCTGTTTTTT
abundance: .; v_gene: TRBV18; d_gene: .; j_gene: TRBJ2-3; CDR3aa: CASSGLRDTQYF; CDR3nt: TGTGCCAGCTCGGGGCTTCGGGATACGCAGTATTTT
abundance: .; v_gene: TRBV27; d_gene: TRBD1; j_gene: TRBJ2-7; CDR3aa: CASSFWDRVHEQYF; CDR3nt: TGTGCCAGCAGTTTTTGGGACAGGGTCCACGAGCAGTACTTC
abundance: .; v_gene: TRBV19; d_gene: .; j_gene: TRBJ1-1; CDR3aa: CASSLNRNTEAFF; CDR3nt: TGTGCCAGTAGTTTGAACAGGAACACTGAAGCTTTCTTT
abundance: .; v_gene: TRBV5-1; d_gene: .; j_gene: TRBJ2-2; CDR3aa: CASSLRQTANTGELFF; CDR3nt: TGCGCCAGCAGCTTGCGACAGACCGCGAACACCGGGGAGCTGTTTTTT
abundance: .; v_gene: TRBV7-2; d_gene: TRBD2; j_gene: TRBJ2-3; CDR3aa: CASSLGVSGADTQYF; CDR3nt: TGTGCCAGCAGCTTAGGAGTCAGCGGGGCAGATACGCAGTATTTT
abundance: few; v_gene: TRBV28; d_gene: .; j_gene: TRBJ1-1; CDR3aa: CASMGREAFF; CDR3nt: TGTGCCAGCATGGGCCGTGAAGCTTTCTTT
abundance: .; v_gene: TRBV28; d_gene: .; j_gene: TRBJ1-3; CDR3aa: CASSGSVGQFYSGNTIYF; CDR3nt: TGTGCCAGCAGCGGTTCAGTCGGACAGTTCTACTCTGGAAACACCATATATTTT
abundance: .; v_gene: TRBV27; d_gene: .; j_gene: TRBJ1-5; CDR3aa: CASRSPGVLQPQHF; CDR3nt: TGTGCCAGCAGGTCCCCCGGGGTTCTACAGCCCCAGCATTTT
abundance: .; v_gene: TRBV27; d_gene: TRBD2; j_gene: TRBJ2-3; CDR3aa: CASRRLAGTDTQYF; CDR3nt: TGTGCCAGCAGAAGACTAGCGGGCACAGATACGCAGTATTTT
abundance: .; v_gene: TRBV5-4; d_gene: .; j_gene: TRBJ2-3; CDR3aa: CASSRDSRGTDTQYF; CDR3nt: TGTGCCAGCAGCCGGGACTCCCGGGGCACAGATACGCAGTATTTT
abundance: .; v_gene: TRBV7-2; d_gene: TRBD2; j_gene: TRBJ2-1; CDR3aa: CASRPAGGPYNEQFF; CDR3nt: TGTGCCAGCAGACCAGCGGGGGGGCCCTACAATGAGCAGTTCTTC
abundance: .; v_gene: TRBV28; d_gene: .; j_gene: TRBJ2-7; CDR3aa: CASSRPAGYEQYF; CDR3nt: TGTGCCAGCAGTAGGCCTGCGGGGTACGAGCAGTACTTC
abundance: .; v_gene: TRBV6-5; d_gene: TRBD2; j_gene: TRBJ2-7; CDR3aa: CASSSPGLESYEQYF; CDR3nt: TGTGCCAGCAGTTCCCCGGGACTAGAATCCTACGAGCAGTACTTC
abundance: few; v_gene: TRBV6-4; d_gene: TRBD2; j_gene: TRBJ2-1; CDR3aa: CASSAGLAGINEQFF; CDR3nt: TGTGCCAGCAGCGCGGGACTAGCGGGAATCAATGAGCAGTTCTTC
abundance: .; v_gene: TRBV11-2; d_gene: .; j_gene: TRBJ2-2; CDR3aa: CASSLRGNTGELFF; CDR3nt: TGTGCCAGCAGCCTCAGGGGTAACACCGGGGAGCTGTTTTTT
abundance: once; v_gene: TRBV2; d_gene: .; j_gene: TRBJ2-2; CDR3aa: CASSEVGAQIGELFF; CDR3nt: TGTGCCAGCAGTGAAGTTGGGGCGCAGATCGGGGAGCTGTTTTTT
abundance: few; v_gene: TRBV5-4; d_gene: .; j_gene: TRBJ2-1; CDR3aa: CASSFDRYNEQFF; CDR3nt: TGTGCCAGCAGCTTCGACAGATACAATGAGCAGTTCTTC
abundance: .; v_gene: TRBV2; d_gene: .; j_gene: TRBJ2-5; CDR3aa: CASSEPRETQYF; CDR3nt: TGTGCCAGCAGTGAACCCCGGGAGACCCAGTACTTC
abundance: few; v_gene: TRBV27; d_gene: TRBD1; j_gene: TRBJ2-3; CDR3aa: CASSLWTGGSTDTQYF; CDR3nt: TGTGCCAGCAGTTTATGGACAGGGGGGAGCACAGATACGCAGTATTTT
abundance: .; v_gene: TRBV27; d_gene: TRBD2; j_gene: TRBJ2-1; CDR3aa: CASSALTGGSNEQFF; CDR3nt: TGTGCCAGCAGTGCGTTGACGGGAGGGTCGAATGAGCAGTTCTTC